The rows below give T cell receptor beta chains drawn from one sample of a study of memory CD4+ T cells and cytomegalovirus serostatus. Repertoires were generated with immunoSEQ multiplex PCR, while TCRdb's copy carries only in-frame clones and drops some. The sample contains some 44,000 clones, more than 65% of which appear only once. The source material was memory CD4+ T cells from blood. These receptors were collected from an adult in good health and CMV-seronegative. Each CDR3 is given with its conserved first and last residue. A D gene is named only where the DNA matches it firmly. Some rows have no size entry. The others give once, few or many, or a class for an expanded clone.

V	size	D	J	DNA	CDR3
TRBV5-1	once	TRBD1	TRBJ1-6	TGCGCCAGCAGCTTGAGGCCTGACAGGGCTCGCTCACCCCTCCACTTT	CASSLRPDRARSPLHF
TRBV6-1	NA	TRBD1	TRBJ2-5	TGTGCCAGCTCGGACAGGGGGCTTAAGACCCAGTACTTC	CASSDRGLKTQYF
TRBV9	NA	TRBD2	TRBJ2-1	TGTGCCAGCAGCGGGGGACTAGGAGACAATGAGCAGTTCTTC	CASSGGLGDNEQFF
TRBV6-6	NA	TRBD2	TRBJ2-5	TGTGCCAGCAGCCCTAGCGGGGGGACCCAAGAGACCCAGTACTTC	CASSPSGGTQETQYF
TRBV6-4	NA	NA	TRBJ2-7	TGTGCCAGCAGTGCCCGAAGCGGGCAGGGGACTTCCGAGCAGTACTTC	CASSARSGQGTSEQYF
TRBV5-5	few	TRBD2	TRBJ2-1	TGTGCCAGCAGTTCCGGCGGGGGTAGGGGAGTTGGTGAGCAGTTCTTC	CASSSGGGRGVGEQFF
TRBV30	NA	NA	TRBJ2-1	TGTGCCTACGCACGGGGTCCGAGCTCCTACAATGAGCAGTTCTTC	CAYARGPSSYNEQFF
TRBV7-3	NA	TRBD2	TRBJ2-3	TGTGCCAGCAGCCCCCGACTAGCGGGGGGCACAGATACGCAGTATTTT	CASSPRLAGGTDTQYF
TRBV6-1	NA	TRBD1	TRBJ2-7	TGTGCCAGCAGTGGACAGGGCTGGGACTACGAGCAGTACTTC	CASSGQGWDYEQYF
TRBV19	NA	NA	TRBJ1-5	TGTGCCAGTAGTAAGGCATGGGGAAATCAGCCCCAGCATTTT	CASSKAWGNQPQHF
TRBV9	NA	NA	TRBJ2-4	TGTGCCAGCAGCACCCACTCCGACGGGGTAAACATTCAGTACTTC	CASSTHSDGVNIQYF
TRBV18	few	NA	TRBJ1-3	TGTGCCAGCTCACCAGGCATGTCTATCCTCTCGGGAAACACCATATATTTT	CASSPGMSILSGNTIYF
TRBV9	once	NA	TRBJ2-5	TGTGCCAGCAGCCGAGTTACCGGGACGCTGCTCGGGGAGACCCAGTACTTC	CASSRVTGTLLGETQYF
TRBV11-3	NA	NA	TRBJ2-7	TGTGCCAGCAGCTCACTACAGGGCACGGGTCGCGAGCAGTACTTC	CASSSLQGTGREQYF
TRBV11-2	NA	TRBD2	TRBJ2-2	TGTGCCAGCAGCTCGGCTAGCGGGGGGGCCTCCGGGGAGCTGTTTTTT	CASSSASGGASGELFF
TRBV5-8	NA	NA	TRBJ2-1	TGTGCCAGCAGCTTCCGGGTGGGAGGTCCCTACAATGAGCAGTTCTTC	CASSFRVGGPYNEQFF
TRBV28	NA	NA	TRBJ2-7	TGTGCCAGCAGACGAGAGGGGGGGACCTACGAGCAGTACTTC	CASRREGGTYEQYF
TRBV6-6	NA	NA	TRBJ2-7	TGTGCCAGCAGTTACGCCCACGAGCAGTACTTC	CASSYAHEQYF
TRBV5-1	once	NA	TRBJ2-3	TGCGCCAGCAGCTTGGGAATAGCAGATACGCAGTATTTT	CASSLGIADTQYF
TRBV28	NA	NA	TRBJ2-2	TGTGCCAGCAAGGGTGGCGACTACACCGGGGAGCTGTTTTTT	CASKGGDYTGELFF
TRBV4-1	NA	NA	TRBJ1-1	TGCGCCAGCAGCCCCCCCGTTAGTAAAGGGTCCCACACTGAAGCTTTCTTT	CASSPPVSKGSHTEAFF
TRBV30	few	NA	TRBJ2-7	TGTGCCTGGAGTGGTCTTATACCCTACGAGCAGTACTTC	CAWSGLIPYEQYF